The 15 T cell receptor beta chains below were found in one sample sequenced in a study of Graves' ophthalmopathy and Graves' hyperthyroidism. Amplification of TCR beta CDR3 regions used RNA transcripts. In the first round, RT-PCR was carried out with HTBI primers, and a multiplex PCR formed the second round. Each CDR3 protein gets one entry after TCRdb re-called the multiplex PCR reads with MiXCR. The data contain over a million distinct CDR3 sequences, 36% of them seen just once; the ten biggest clones take up over 8.5%. The specimen was peripheral blood or thyroid tissue (not recorded which). Receptors were obtained from an adult man with Graves' hyperthyroidism.

The V and J genes are TRBV10-3 and TRBJ1-1, with D perhaps TRBD1 (6 bases). Trimming took 4 bases from V and 1 from J, leaving 16 bases between them. The V gene's germline CDR1 is ENHRY and CDR2 SYGVKD. This CDR3 is built from 16 residues. CDR3 sequence reads: CAISGSGGQKNTEAFF. The CDR3 nucleotides read TGTGCCATCAGTGGGAGTGGTGGACAGAAGAACACTGAAGCTTTCTTT.

The V and J genes are TRBV29-1 and TRBJ1-2; possible D gene TRBD1, 6 bases. This CDR3 has 11 amino acids. Germline assignment: CDR1 SQVTM and CDR2 ANQGSEA. Trimming shortened V by 4 bases and J by 8 bases, and 11 bases separated the two germline ends. The CDR3 sequence is CSVVGGGGYTF. The CDR3 bases are TGCAGCGTTGTAGGGGGTGGGGGCTACACCTTC.

J is TRBJ2-7 and V is TRBV2, with 10 bases lining up with TRBD2. The ends lost 8 bases at V and 2 bases at J; junction bases unmatched: 12. Germline loops: CDR1 SNHLY, CDR2 FYNNEI. The CDR3 loop spans 16 amino acids. The CDR3 DNA reads TGTGCCAGCCAACCGGGACTAGCGCCGGGCACCTACGAGCAGTACTTC. Amino acid sequence: CASQPGLAPGTYEQYF.

This sequence joins TRBV28 and TRBJ1-1, with 11 bases fitting TRBD1. The CDR3 has 17 residues. Looked up from germline, CDR1 is MDHEN and CDR2 is SYDVKM. The trim removed 6 bases at V and 0 bases at J, leaving 9 bases unmatched. Written as DNA, the CDR3 is TGTGCCAGCAGCTTAGGGACAGGGGGTAGTATGAACACTGAAGCTTTCTTT. It encodes CASSLGTGGSMNTEAFF.

As to this clonotype: This may stem from a read error, because a much larger clone lies one nucleotide away. The rearrangement joins TRBV10-3 to TRBJ1-4; tentatively, D is TRBD1 (5 bases). Germline V gene data show CDR1 as ENHRY and CDR2 as SYGVKD. The CDR3 consists of 15 residues. In nucleotides, the CDR3 is TGTACCATCAGTGAGTCTGGGGCCGCTAATGAAAAACTGTTTTTT. Its protein is CTISESGAANEKLFF.

The V and J genes are TRBV13 and TRBJ2-7; TRBD1 agrees at 8 bases. V shed 4 bases and J 3 bases; nucleotides not matched to a gene: 11. The CDR3 has 16 residues. In germline, CDR1 is PRHDT, CDR2 FYEKMQ (reference sequence). The DNA of the CDR3 is TGTGCCAGCAGCTCCTACCGAGGGACAGGAGGCTACGAGCAGTACTTC. Translation gives CASSSYRGTGGYEQYF.

The gene calls are TRBV5-1 and TRBJ1-4, with TRBD1 identical over 7 bases. The CDR3 spans 14 residues. Germline CDR1 is SGHRS and CDR2 is YFSETQ. V shed 4 bases, J shed 8 bases, and the junction held 8 bases outside the gene matches. CDR3 nucleotides: TGCGCCAGCAGCCCGTCGGGGACAGTCGAAAAACTGTTTTTT. Amino acids: CASSPSGTVEKLFF.

This clonotype was found a few times. V is TRBV20-1 and J is TRBJ2-5; D is uncertain. From germline, CDR1 is DFQATT and CDR2 SNEGSKA (reference sequence). The CDR3 spans 11 residues. V was cut by 5 bases and J by 8 bases, with 12 bases left in between. As DNA, the CDR3 is TGCAGTGCTGCGGACGGAGATACCCAGTACTTC. This codes for CSAADGDTQYF.

This clonotype occurred many times. This chain uses TRBV20-1 with TRBJ1-2, with D tentatively TRBD1 (5 bases). Germline-derived CDR1 and CDR2 are DFQATT and SNEGSKA (reference sequence). The CDR3 has 14 residues. Trimming left V 5 bases short and J 0 bases short, with 13 bases between. The CDR3 reads CSASRGVTNYGYTF. CDR3 bases: TGCAGTGCTTCCAGAGGGGTCACTAACTATGGCTACACCTTC.

The V and J genes are TRBV10-3 and TRBJ2-7, with 9 bases matching TRBD1. The CDR3 runs 16 residues. The V gene's germline CDR1 is ENHRY and CDR2 SYGVKD. V shed 10 bases and J 3 bases; nucleotides not matched to a gene: 16. DNA for the CDR3: TGTGCCAGCAGCACACCCGGGACAGGGAAGGGCTACGAGCAGTACTTC. It codes for CASSTPGTGKGYEQYF.

A few counts support this clonotype. The CDR3: CAISGEGWETQYF. The CDR3 coding sequence is TGTGCCATCAGTGGTGAGGGATGGGAGACCCAGTACTTC. The chain is built from TRBV10-3 and TRBJ2-5; D is possibly TRBD2 (5 bases). The ends were cut back, 4 bases at V and 5 bases at J, with 11 bases in the middle. Per germline, CDR1 ENHRY and CDR2 SYGVKD. This CDR3 spans 13 amino acids.

This clonotype occurred many times. The chain joins TRBV2 to TRBJ1-2, with 8 bases matching TRBD1. Per the germline V gene, CDR1 is SNHLY and CDR2 is FYNNEI. The CDR3 has 13 amino acids. V dropped 8 bases and J dropped 4; count of bases not matched to a gene: 6. The CDR3 sequence: CASGGQVGYGYTF. DNA of the CDR3: TGTGCCAGCGGGGGACAGGTCGGCTATGGCTACACCTTC. Based on the CDR3 plus reference TRBV2 and TRBJ1-2, the full variable domain is EPEVTQTPSHQVTQMGQEVILRCVPISNHLYFYWYRQILGQKVEFLVSFYNNEISEKSEIFDDQFSVERPDGSNFTLKIRSTKLEDSAMYFCASGGQVGYGYTFGSGTRLTVV.

The chain employs TRBV7-9 and TRBJ1-3, with TRBD1 matching over 7 bases. The J call is doubtful: the DNA matches TRBJ2-3 better. The germline V gene encodes CDR1 SEHNR and CDR2 FQNEAQ (reference sequence). The CDR3 has 14 residues. CDR3 sequence (DNA): TGTGCCAGCAGCTTAGGGGGACAGCTCGATACGCAGTATTTT. Amino acid sequence: CASSLGGQLDTQYF.

The rearrangement links TRBV24-1 to TRBJ1-1; tentatively, D is TRBD1 (5 bases). Trimming left V 9 bases short and J 3 bases short, with 22 bases between. The CDR3 is made up of 16 amino acids. Germline V gene data show CDR1 as KGHDR and CDR2 as SFDVKD. This chain's CDR3 is CATGDRTRREDTEAFF. The CDR3 bases are TGTGCCACCGGGGACCGTACCAGACGGGAAGACACTGAAGCTTTCTTT.

This clonotype has a count of ten or more. This rearrangement joins TRBV2 to TRBJ2-5; D gene ambiguous. The CDR3 contains 15 residues. Germline CDR1 is SNHLY and CDR2 is FYNNEI. The V and J ends lost 1 base and 4 bases respectively, with 13 bases between them. CDR3 protein: CASSEGTQDSETQYF. CDR3 bases: TGTGCCAGCAGTGAAGGCACCCAGGATTCAGAGACCCAGTACTTC.